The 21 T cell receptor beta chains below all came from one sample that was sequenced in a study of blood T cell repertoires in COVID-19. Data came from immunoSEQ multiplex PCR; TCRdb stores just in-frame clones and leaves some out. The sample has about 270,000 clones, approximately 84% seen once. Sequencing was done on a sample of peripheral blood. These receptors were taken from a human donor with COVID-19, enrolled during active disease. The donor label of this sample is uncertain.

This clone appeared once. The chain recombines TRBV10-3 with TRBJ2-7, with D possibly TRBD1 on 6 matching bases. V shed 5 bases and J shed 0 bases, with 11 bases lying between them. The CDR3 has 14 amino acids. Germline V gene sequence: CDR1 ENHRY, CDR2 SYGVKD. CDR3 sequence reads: CAISNRDLSYEQYF. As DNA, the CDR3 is TGTGCCATCAGTAACAGGGACCTCTCCTACGAGCAGTACTTC.

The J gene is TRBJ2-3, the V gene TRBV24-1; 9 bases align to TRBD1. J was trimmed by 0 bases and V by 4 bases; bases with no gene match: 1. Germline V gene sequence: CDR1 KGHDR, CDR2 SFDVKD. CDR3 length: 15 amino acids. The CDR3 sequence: CATSDGQGSTDTQYF. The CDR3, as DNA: TGTGCCACCAGTGACGGACAGGGGAGCACAGATACGCAGTATTTT.

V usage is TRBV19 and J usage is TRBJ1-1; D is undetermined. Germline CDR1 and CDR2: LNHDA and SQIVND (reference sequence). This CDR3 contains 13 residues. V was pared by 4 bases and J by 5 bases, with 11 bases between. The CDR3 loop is CASSTTRVTEAFF. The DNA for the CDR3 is TGTGCCAGTAGTACTACGAGAGTGACTGAAGCTTTCTTT.

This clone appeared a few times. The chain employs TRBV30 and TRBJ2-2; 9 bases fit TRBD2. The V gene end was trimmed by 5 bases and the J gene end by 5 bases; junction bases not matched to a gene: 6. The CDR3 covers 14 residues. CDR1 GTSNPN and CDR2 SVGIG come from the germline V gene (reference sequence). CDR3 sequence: CAWARLAETGELFF. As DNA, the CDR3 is TGTGCCTGGGCCCGACTAGCGGAAACCGGGGAGCTGTTTTTT.

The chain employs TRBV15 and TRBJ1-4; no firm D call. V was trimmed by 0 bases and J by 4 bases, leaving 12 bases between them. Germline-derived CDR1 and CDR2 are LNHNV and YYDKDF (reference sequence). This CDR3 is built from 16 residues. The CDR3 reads CATSRDRVGSNEKLFF. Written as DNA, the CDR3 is TGTGCCACCAGCAGAGATCGGGTGGGGAGTAATGAAAAACTGTTTTTT.

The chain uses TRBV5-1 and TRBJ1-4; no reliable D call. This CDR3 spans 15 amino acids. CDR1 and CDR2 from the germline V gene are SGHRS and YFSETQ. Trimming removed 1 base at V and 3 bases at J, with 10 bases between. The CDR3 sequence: CASSLFTAPNEKLFF. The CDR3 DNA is TGCGCCAGCAGCTTGTTTACAGCCCCTAATGAAAAACTGTTTTTT.

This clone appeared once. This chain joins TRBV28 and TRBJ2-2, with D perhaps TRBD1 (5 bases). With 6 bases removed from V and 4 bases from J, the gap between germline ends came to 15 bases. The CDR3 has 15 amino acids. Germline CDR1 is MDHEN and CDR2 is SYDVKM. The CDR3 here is CASRFRAPGTGELFF. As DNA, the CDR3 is TGTGCCAGCAGATTCAGGGCGCCGGGCACCGGGGAGCTGTTTTTT.

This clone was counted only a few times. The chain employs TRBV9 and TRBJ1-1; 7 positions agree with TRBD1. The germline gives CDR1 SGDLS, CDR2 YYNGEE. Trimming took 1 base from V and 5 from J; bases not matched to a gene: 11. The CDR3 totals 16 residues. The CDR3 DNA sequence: TGTGCCAGCAGCGTAAGGACAGGCGGGCCGGGTACTGAAGCTTTCTTT. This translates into CASSVRTGGPGTEAFF.

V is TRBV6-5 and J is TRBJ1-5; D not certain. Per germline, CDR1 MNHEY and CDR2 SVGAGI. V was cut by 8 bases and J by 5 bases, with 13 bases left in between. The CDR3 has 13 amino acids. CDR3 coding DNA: TGTGCCAGCGCCGTTGACGGGGATCAGCCCCAGCATTTT. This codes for CASAVDGDQPQHF.

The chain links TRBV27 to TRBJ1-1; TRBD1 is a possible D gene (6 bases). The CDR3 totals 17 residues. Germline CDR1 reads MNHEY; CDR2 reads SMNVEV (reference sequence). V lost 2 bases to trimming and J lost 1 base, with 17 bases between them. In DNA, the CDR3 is TGTGCCAGCAGTTTAACCCCGATCCACAGGGAGAACACTGAAGCTTTCTTT. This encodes CASSLTPIHRENTEAFF.

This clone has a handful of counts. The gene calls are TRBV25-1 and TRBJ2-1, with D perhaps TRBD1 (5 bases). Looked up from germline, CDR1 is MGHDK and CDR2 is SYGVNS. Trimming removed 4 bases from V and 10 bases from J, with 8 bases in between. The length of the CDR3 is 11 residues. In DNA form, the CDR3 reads TGTGCCAGCAGTGGAAGGGGCGAGCAGTTCTTC. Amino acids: CASSGRGEQFF.

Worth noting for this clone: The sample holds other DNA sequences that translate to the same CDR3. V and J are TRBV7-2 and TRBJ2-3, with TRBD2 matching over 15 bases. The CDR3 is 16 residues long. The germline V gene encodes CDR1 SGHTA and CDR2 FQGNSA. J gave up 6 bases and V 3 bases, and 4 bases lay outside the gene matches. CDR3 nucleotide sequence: TGTGCCAGCAGCTTGGGACTAGCGGGAGGAGGGGATACGCAGTATTTT. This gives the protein CASSLGLAGGGDTQYF.

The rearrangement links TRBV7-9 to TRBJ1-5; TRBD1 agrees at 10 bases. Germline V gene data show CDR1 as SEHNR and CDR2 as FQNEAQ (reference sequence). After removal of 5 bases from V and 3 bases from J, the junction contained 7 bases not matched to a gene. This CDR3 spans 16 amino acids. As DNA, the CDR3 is TGTGCCAGCAGCCCCCGGGACAGGGGATACAATCAGCCCCAGCATTTT. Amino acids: CASSPRDRGYNQPQHF.

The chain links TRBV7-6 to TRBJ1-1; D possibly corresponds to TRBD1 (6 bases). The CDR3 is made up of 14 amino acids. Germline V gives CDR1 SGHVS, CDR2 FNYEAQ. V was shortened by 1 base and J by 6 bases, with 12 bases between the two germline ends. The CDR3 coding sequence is TGTGCCAGCAGCTTAGAGTGGGGGCCCGCTGAAGCTTTCTTT. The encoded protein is CASSLEWGPAEAFF. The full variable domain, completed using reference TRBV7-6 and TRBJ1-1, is GAGVSQSPRYKVTKRGQDVALRCDPISGHVSLYWYRQALGQGPEFLTYFNYEAQQDKSGLPNDRFSAERPEGSISTLTIQRTEQRDSAMYRCASSLEWGPAEAFFGQGTRLTVV.

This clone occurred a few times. CDR3 DNA: TGTGCCAGCAGTAGCGGGAGAAGCCCCAATGAGCAGTTCTTC. Residues: CASSSGRSPNEQFF. The V and J genes are TRBV6-5 and TRBJ2-1, with 8 positions matching TRBD2. Trimming cost V 5 bases and J 6 bases; bases outside gene matches: 6. The V gene's germline CDR1 is MNHEY and CDR2 SVGAGI. The CDR3 has 14 amino acids.

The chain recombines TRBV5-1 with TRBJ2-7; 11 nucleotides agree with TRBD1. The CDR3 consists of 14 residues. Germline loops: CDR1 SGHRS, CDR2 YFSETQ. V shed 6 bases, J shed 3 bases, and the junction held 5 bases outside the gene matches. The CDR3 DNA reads TGCGCCAGCAACACCGGGACAGGGGGCTACGAGCAGTACTTC. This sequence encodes CASNTGTGGYEQYF.

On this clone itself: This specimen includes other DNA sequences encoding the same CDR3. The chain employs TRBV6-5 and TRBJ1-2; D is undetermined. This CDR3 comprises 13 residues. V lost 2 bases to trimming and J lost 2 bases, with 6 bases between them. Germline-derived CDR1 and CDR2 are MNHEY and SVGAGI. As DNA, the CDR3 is TGTGCCAGCAGTTACGGGCAGAACTATGGCTACACCTTC. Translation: CASSYGQNYGYTF.

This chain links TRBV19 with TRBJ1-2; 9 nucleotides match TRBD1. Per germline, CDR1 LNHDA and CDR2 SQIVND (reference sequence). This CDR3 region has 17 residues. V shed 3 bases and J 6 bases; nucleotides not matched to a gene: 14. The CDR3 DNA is TGTGCCAGTAGTATCCCTGGCCGACAGGGGGTAGGCGATGGCTACACCTTC. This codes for CASSIPGRQGVGDGYTF.

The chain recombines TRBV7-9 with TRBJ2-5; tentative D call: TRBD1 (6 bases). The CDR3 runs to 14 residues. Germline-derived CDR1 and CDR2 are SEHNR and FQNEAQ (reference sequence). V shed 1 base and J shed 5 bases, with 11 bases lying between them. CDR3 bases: TGTGCCAGCAGCTTAGGCGGACAGTGGGAGACCCAGTACTTC. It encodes CASSLGGQWETQYF.

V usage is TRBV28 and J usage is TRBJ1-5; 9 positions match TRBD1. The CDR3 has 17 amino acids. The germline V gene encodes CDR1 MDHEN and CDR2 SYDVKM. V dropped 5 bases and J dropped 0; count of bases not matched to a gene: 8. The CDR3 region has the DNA TGTGCCAGCAGTAAACAGGGGGCGGGTTATAGCAATCAGCCCCAGCATTTT. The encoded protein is CASSKQGAGYSNQPQHF.

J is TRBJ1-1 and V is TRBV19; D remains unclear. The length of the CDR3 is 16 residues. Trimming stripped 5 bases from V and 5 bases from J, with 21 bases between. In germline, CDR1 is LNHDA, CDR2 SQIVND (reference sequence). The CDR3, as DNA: TGTGCCAGTAGTCCTATCTGGGCGGTTTCGGGAACTGAAGCTTTCTTT. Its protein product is CASSPIWAVSGTEAFF.